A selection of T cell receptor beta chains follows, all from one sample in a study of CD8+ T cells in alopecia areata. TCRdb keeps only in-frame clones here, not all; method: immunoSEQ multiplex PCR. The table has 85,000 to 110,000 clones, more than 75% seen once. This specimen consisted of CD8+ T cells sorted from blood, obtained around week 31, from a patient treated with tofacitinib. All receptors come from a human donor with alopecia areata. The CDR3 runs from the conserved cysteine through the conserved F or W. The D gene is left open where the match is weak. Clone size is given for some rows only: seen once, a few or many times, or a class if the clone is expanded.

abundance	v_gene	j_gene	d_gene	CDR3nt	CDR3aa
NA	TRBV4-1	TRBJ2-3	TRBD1	TGCGCCAGCAGCCAAGGGACAGGGGGCGCCGATACGCAGTATTTT	CASSQGTGGADTQYF
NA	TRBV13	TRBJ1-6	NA	TGTGCCAGCAGCTCGACAGCAAATTCACCCCTCCACTTT	CASSSTANSPLHF
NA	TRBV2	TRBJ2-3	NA	TGTGCCAGCAGTGAAGCATATCTGCTGAGCACAGATACGCAGTATTTT	CASSEAYLLSTDTQYF
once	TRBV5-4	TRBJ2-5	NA	TGTGCCAGCAGCTTTTCGCCCGGGACACAAGAGACCCAGTACTTC	CASSFSPGTQETQYF
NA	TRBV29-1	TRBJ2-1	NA	TGCAGCGTTGAACCGGGCAATGAGCAGTTCTTC	CSVEPGNEQFF
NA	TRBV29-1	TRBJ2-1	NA	TGCAGCGTTGAAGGGACGGGAGCCTACAATGAGCAGTTCTTC	CSVEGTGAYNEQFF
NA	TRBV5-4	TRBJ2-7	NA	TGTGCCAGCAGCGGGGCGCACGAGCAGTACTTC	CASSGAHEQYF
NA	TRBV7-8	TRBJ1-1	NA	TGTGCCAGCAGCTTAGCTTATTCGGCGGACGGTGAAGCTTTCTTT	CASSLAYSADGEAFF
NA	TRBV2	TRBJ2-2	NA	TGTGCCAGCAGTGAACGGGGGAACAGCCCGAACACCGGGGAGCTGTTTTTT	CASSERGNSPNTGELFF
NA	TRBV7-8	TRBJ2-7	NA	TGTGCCAGCAGCTTAGCCATCGGGACACCTCTATCTAGTCCTCTCTACGAGCAGTACTTC	CASSLAIGTPLSSPLYEQYF
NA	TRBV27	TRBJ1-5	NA	TGTGCCAGCAGTTTATTAGGGGGGTACCAGCCCCAGCATTTT	CASSLLGGYQPQHF
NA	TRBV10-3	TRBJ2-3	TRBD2	TGTGCCATCAGCGATGGAGGGGCTAGCGGGGGGGCCGGAGATACGCAGTATTTT	CAISDGGASGGAGDTQYF
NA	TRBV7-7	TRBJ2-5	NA	TGTGCTAGCAGCTTAGTGGGGACACCTCAAGAGACCCAGTACTTC	CASSLVGTPQETQYF
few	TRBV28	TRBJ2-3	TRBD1	TGTGCCAGCAGTTCCCTGACCGGGACAGGCCCAGATACGCAGTATTTT	CASSSLTGTGPDTQYF
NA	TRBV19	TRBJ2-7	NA	TGTGCCAGTAGTATAGCGGGGGAAAGTTACGAGCAGTACTTC	CASSIAGESYEQYF
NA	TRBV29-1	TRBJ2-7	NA	TGCAGCGTTGAAGAGGGGGCAGGGGTGGAACAGTACTTC	CSVEEGAGVEQYF
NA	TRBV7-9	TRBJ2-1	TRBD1	TGTGCCAGCAGCCCCGGGACAGGGATAAATGAGCAGTTCTTC	CASSPGTGINEQFF
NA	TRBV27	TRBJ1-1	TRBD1	TGTGCCAGCAGTCCGTACGCCAGGGGGCGCGGCTCTGAAGCTTTCTTT	CASSPYARGRGSEAFF
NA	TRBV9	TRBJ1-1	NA	TGTGCCAGCAGCGTAGCTGGCGGGGGGACTGAAGCTTTCTTT	CASSVAGGGTEAFF
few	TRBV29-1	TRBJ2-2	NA	TGCAGCGTTGGGGGGCTCACCGGGGAGCTGTTTTTT	CSVGGLTGELFF
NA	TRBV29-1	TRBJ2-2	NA	TGCAGCGCTTGCAGGGGAGATAACACCGGGGAGCTGTTTTTT	CSACRGDNTGELFF
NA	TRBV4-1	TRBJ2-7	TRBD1	TGCGCCAGCAGCCAACAAGGGACAGGGGAGGACGAGCAGTACTTC	CASSQQGTGEDEQYF
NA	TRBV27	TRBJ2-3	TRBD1	TGTGCCAGCAGCGGACAGGGGATCACAGATACGCAGTATTTT	CASSGQGITDTQYF
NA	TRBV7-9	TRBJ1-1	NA	TGTGCCAGCAGCTTAGCGGTTACTGAAGCTTTCTTT	CASSLAVTEAFF
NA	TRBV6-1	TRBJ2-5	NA	TGTGCCAGCAGGAGTACAGGGTGGGAGACCCAGTACTTC	CASRSTGWETQYF
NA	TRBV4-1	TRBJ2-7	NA	TGCGCCAGCAGCCAGGAAGAAGCCTACGAGCAGTACTTC	CASSQEEAYEQYF
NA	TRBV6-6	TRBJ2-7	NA	TGTGCCACCCCCCGCGGTTCTGGGGAGCAGTACTTC	CATPRGSGEQYF
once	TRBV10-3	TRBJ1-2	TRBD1	TGTGCCATCAGTAGAGACAGGGATGGCTACACCTTC	CAISRDRDGYTF
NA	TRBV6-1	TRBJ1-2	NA	TGTGCCAGCAGTGCCTGGGGGGAGATCGTCTATGGCTACACCTTC	CASSAWGEIVYGYTF
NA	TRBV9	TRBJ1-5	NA	TGTGCCAGCAGCGTAGATCCGAATAGCAATCAGCCCCAGCATTTT	CASSVDPNSNQPQHF
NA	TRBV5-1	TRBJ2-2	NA	TGCGCCAGCTGGAGCCCCATAAACACCGGGGAGCTGTTTTTT	CASWSPINTGELFF
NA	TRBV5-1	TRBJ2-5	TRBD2	TGCGCCAGCAGCTTGGGGACTAGCACCGAGACCCAGTACTTC	CASSLGTSTETQYF
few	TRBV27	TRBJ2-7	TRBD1	TGTGCCAGCAGTTTGTCCGGGACAGGGGGCTACGAGCAGTACTTC	CASSLSGTGGYEQYF
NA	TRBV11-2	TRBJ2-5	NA	TGTGCCAGCAGCTTTGACGGTTTGGGGTACCAAGAGACCCAGTACTTC	CASSFDGLGYQETQYF
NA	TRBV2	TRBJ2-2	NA	TGTGCCAGCGTTCCGACAGGTTTAACCGGGGAGCTGTTTTTT	CASVPTGLTGELFF
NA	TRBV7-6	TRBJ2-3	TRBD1	TGTGCCAGCAGCTTGGGGACAGGGCACGCAGATACGCAGTATTTT	CASSLGTGHADTQYF
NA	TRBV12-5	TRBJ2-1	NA	TGTGCTAGTGCCCAGGGCAATGAGCAGTTCTTC	CASAQGNEQFF
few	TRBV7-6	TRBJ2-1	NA	TGTGCCAGCAGCTTACTCTACAATGAGCAGTTCTTC	CASSLLYNEQFF
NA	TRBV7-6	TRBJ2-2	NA	TGTGCCAGCAGCTTTAGTGACACCGGGGAGCTGTTTTTT	CASSFSDTGELFF
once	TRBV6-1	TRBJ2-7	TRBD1	TGTGCCAGCAGTGAAAACACAGGGGGCTACGAGCAGTACTTC	CASSENTGGYEQYF
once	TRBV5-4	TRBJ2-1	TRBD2	TGTGCCAGCAGCTCCCTAGCGGGAGCCTGGAATGAGCAGTTCTTC	CASSSLAGAWNEQFF
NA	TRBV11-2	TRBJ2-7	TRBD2	TGTGCCAGCAGCTTAGACAAGTGGGGAGGACTAGCGGAGCACTCCTACGAGCAGTACTTC	CASSLDKWGGLAEHSYEQYF
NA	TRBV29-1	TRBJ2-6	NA	TGCAGCGTTGAGCTGCGGGCCAACGTCCTGACTTTC	CSVELRANVLTF
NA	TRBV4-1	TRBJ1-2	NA	TGCGCCAGCAGGCTCGGGGGGGCGCATAACTATGGCTACACCTTC	CASRLGGAHNYGYTF
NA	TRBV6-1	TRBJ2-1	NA	TGTGCCAGCAGTGAAGATCGACAAAGCTCCTACAATGAGCAGTTCTTC	CASSEDRQSSYNEQFF
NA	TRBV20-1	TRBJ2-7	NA	TGCAGTGCTAGTTACGGTCGGCAGTACTTC	CSASYGRQYF
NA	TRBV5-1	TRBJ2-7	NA	TGCGCCAGCAGCTTTACAGGGCTCCCATACGAGCAGTACTTC	CASSFTGLPYEQYF
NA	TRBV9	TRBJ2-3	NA	TGTGCCAGCAGCTCGGGGACAGATACGCAGTATTTT	CASSSGTDTQYF